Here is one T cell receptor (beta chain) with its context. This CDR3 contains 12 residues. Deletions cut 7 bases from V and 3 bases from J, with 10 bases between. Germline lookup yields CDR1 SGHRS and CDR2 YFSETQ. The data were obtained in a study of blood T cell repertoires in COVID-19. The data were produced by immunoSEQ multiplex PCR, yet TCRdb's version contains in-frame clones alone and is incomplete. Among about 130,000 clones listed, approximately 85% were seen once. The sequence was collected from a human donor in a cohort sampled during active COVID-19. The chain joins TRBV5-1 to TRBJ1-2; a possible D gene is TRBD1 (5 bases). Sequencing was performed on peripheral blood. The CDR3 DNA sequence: TGCGCCAGCGCCGGGACTGACTATGGCTACACCTTC. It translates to CASAGTDYGYTF. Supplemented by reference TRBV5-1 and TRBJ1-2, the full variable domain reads KAGVTQTPRYLIKTRGQQVTLSCSPISGHRSVSWYQQTPGQGLQFLFEYFSETQRNKGNFPGRFSGRQFSNSRSEMNVSTLELGDSALYLCASAGTDYGYTFGSGTRLTVV.